This T cell receptor (beta chain) was captured in a study of pediatric ulcerative colitis (dated by TCRdb to between 2018 and 2021). Study-level background: Among the ulcerative colitis patients, seven had pancolitis and two had left-sided colitis, and histology in every patient was consistent with ulcerative colitis. By Pediatric Ulcerative Colitis Activity Index, mild disease was classified in a couple of patients, moderate disease in four and acute severe colitis in three. About nine newly diagnosed, treatment-naive pediatric ulcerative colitis patients and a few non-IBD control children each provided paired blood and rectal samples.

Overall results and qualifications from the work: Two rectal CDR3 clonotypes were detected in all ulcerative colitis patients and were not detected in any of the controls. Autologous blood-rectal clonal overlap was significantly higher in ulcerative colitis patients than in controls, suggesting increased T cell trafficking to inflamed tissue. The healthy control group was small, consisting of only four individuals. Two patients' blood samples yielded substantially fewer templates for technical reasons and were excluded from blood-rectal overlap analysis. Controls, mild-moderate and acute severe colitis patients were separated by rectal repertoire features, and reduced rectal diversity due to clonal expansions was observed in acute severe colitis. Because the repertoires came from total lymphocyte DNA, rare subsets such as regulatory T cells may have patterns that are not reflected.

Before the diagnostic colonoscopy, none of the ulcerative colitis patients had been given immunosuppressive medication. Blood was sampled at the time of the colonoscopy. The Wizard kit (Promega) was used to extract genomic DNA from blood and intestinal samples. Using the immunoSEQ TRB Survey service, rearranged CDR3 beta regions were amplified from genomic DNA with multiplex V and J primers. To keep depth equal across samples, survey-level sequencing depth of up to 500,000 reads per sample was applied. Libraries were purified and pooled, and sequencing was performed on Illumina technology. On the authors' methods: immunoSEQ online tools were used for productive clonality, sample overlap, pairwise scatters, CDR3 beta length, V/D/J gene usage and productiveness. Calculated diversity was defined as the number of unique rearrangements divided by total templates, multiplied by 100, and Shannon and Simpson indices were computed as well. Z-score normalized data were analyzed by principal component analysis with the R prcomp function and the ggbiplot package. Morisita's index was used to quantify the clonal overlap between blood and rectum within each subject. This is the immuneACCESS table as TCRdb keeps it, with only in-frame sequences that have V and J called. A part of the clones is gone; compared with another copy, unresolved V genes explain less than half, and the rest is unexplained. Clone size and the V and J calls come from that table; the DNA yielded D and trimming. The sample table lists around 61,000 clones, 86% of them with a count of one. Jointly, the top ten make up around 3.3% of the sample.

Taken from cysteine to phenylalanine, the CDR3 has 14 residues. Only the CDR3 portion is preserved as DNA: 42 bases, with reading frame beginning at the first base. V loses 0 bases at its end and J loses 7 bases; junction bases beyond the gene matches: 8. As encoded in the germline V gene (reference sequence), CDR1 is GTSNPN while CDR2 is SVGIG. Regarding this clone: Its binding antigen is unknown. Base qualities are not recorded, but no much larger clone differs from it by a single base.

The rearranged segments are TRBV30 and TRBJ1-2; 7 bases in between match TRBD1. The sequenced sample consisted of blood. The sequence came from a boy aged 5-17 years with severe ulcerative colitis. The CDR3 region reads CAWSVGQASGGYTF. The bases read TGTGCCTGGAGTGTCGGACAGGCTTCTGGTGGCTACACCTTC.